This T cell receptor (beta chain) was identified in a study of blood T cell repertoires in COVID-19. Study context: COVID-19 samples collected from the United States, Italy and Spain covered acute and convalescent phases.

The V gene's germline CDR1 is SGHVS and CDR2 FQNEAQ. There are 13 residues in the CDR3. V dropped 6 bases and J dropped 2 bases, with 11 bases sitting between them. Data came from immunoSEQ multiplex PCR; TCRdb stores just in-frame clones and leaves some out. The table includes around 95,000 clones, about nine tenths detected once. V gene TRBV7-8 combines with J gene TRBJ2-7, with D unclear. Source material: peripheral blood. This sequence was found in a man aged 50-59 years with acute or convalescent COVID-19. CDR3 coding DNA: TGTGCCAGCAGGTTTACTACCGCCTACGAGCAGTACTTC. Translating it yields CASRFTTAYEQYF.